The T cell receptor beta chain described here comes from a study of kidney transplant recipient with SARS-CoV-2 infection. One entry per CDR3 protein, called by TCRdb with MiXCR from the reads. Of 200,000 to 250,000 distinct CDR3 sequences in the sample, about 30% were seen once. The sequencing here drew on a blood sample, taken at baseline and on day 111 from a kidney transplant recipient. The sequence was collected from a young adult male patient who had COVID-19 and was a kidney transplant recipient. Part of the T cell pool may stem from the graft donor.

This chain's CDR3 is CASSSNRVEYNEQFF. The CDR3 DNA reads as TGTGCCAGCAGCTCCAACAGGGTAGAGTACAATGAGCAGTTCTTC. The chain uses TRBV13 and TRBJ2-1, with a possible D match to TRBD1 (6 bases). CDR3 length equals 15 residues. V lost 4 bases, J lost 4 bases, and 14 bases lay in between. In germline, CDR1 is PRHDT, CDR2 FYEKMQ (reference sequence).